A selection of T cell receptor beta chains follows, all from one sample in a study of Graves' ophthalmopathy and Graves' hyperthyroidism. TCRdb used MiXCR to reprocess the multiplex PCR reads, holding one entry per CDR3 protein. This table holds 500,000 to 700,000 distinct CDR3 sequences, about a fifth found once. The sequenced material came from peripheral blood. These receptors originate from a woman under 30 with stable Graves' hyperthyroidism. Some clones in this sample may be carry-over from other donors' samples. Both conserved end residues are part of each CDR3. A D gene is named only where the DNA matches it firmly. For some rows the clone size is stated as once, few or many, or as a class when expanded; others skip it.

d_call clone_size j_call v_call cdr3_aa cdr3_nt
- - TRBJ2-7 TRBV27 CASRPWDTDYEQYF TGTGCCAGCAGACCATGGGACACCGACTACGAGCAGTACTTC
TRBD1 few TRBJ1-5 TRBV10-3 CAISGGQDQPQHF TGTGCCATCAGTGGGGGACAGGATCAGCCCCAGCATTTT
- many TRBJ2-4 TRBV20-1 CSARLAGKNIQYF TGCAGTGCTAGACTGGCTGGCAAAAACATTCAGTACTTC
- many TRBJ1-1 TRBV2 CASSVADKNTEAFF TGTGCCAGCAGTGTTGCAGACAAGAACACTGAAGCTTTCTTT
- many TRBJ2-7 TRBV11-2 CASSQLKTDYEQYF TGTGCCAGCAGCCAACTAAAAACAGACTACGAGCAGTACTTC
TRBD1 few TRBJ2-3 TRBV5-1 CASSTGTGVEPTDTQYF TGCGCCAGCAGCACCGGGACAGGGGTAGAACCCACAGATACGCAGTATTTT
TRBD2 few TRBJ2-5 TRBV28 CASRGTSGGKETQYF TGTGCCAGCAGGGGGACTAGCGGGGGAAAAGAGACCCAGTACTTC
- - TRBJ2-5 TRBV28 CASNFPGDETQYF TGTGCCAGCAACTTTCCAGGGGACGAGACCCAGTACTTC
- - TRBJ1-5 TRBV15 CATSRDSRNQPQHF TGTGCCACCAGCAGAGATTCCAGGAATCAGCCCCAGCATTTT
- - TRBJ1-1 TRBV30 CAWRVQLNTEACF TGTGCCTGGAGGGTACAATTGAACACTGAAGCTTGCTTT
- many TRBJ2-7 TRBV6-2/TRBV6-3 CASSPFGYEQYF TGTGCCAGCAGTCCCTTCGGGTACGAGCAGTACTTC
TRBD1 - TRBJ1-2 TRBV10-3 CAISWDSSRGYTF TGTGCCATCAGCTGGGACAGCAGTAGAGGCTACACCTTC
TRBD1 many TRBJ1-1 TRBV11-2 CASSKPGQGAGAFF TGTGCCAGCAGCAAACCGGGACAGGGGGCTGGCGCTTTCTTT
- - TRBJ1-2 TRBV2 CASSGAGAGHYGYTF TGTGCCAGCAGTGGGGCTGGAGCAGGACACTATGGCTACACCTTC
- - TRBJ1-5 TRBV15 CATSRTGYSNQPQHF TGTGCCACCAGCAGAACAGGGTATAGCAATCAGCCCCAGCATTTT
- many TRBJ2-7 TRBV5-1 CASSSTGHSSYEQYF TGCGCCAGCAGCTCTACCGGACACTCTTCCTACGAGCAGTACTTC
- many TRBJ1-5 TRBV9 CASRGGVNQPQHF TGTGCCAGCAGGGGAGGGGTAAATCAGCCCCAGCATTTT
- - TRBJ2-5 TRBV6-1 CASGTGETQYF TGTGCCAGCGGGACCGGGGAAACCCAGTACTTC
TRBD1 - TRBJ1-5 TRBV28 CASTRTGVSNQPQHF TGTGCCAGCACCCGGACAGGGGTTAGCAATCAGCCCCAGCATTTT
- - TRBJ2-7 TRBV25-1 CASSLTGYKQYF TGTGCCAGCAGTTTGACAGGCTACAAGCAGTACTTC
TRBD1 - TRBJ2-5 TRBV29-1 CSARTGRRQETQYF TGCAGCGCTAGGACAGGGCGGCGCCAAGAGACCCAGTACTTC
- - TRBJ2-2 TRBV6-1 CASSEGNIATGELFF TGTGCCAGCAGTGAAGGGAACATAGCCACCGGGGAGCTGTTTTTT
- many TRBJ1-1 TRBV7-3 CASSPWGNTEAFF TGTGCCAGCAGCCCATGGGGGAACACTGAAGCTTTCTTT
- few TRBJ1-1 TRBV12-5 CASGFRLQGNTEAFF TGTGCTAGTGGTTTTAGGTTACAGGGGAACACTGAAGCTTTCTTT
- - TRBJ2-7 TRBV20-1 CSAKRSAAYEQYF TGCAGTGCTAAAAGGTCGGCGGCCTACGAGCAGTACTTC
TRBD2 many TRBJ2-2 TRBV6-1 CASSEHLLAGGNTGELFF TGTGCCAGCAGTGAACACCTACTAGCGGGGGGAAACACCGGGGAGCTGTTTTTT
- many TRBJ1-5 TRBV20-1 CSARDLVLLDSNQPQHF TGCAGTGCTAGAGATCTTGTACTTCTCGATAGCAATCAGCCCCAGCATTTT
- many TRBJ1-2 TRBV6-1 CASSENAGTQVGGYTF TGTGCCAGCAGTGAAAATGCAGGGACCCAGGTTGGGGGCTACACCTTC
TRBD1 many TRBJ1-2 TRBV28 CASRTDREAYGYTF TGTGCCAGCAGGACCGACAGGGAAGCCTATGGCTACACCTTC
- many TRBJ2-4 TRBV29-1 CSVGTDYQNIQYF TGCAGCGTTGGAACAGATTATCAAAACATTCAGTACTTC
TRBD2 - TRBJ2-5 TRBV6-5 CASSHSYIAGGPTETQYF TGTGCCAGCAGTCACTCGTATATAGCGGGGGGGCCTACTGAGACCCAGTACTTC
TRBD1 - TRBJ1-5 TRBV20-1 CSARDRPGTGLQPQHF TGCAGTGCTAGAGATCGGCCCGGGACAGGGCTCCAGCCCCAGCATTTT
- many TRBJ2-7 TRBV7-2 CASSFGYASYEQYF TGTGCCAGCAGCTTTGGCTATGCCTCCTACGAGCAGTACTTC
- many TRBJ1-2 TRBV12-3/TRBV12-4 CASSLVTTNYGYTF TGTGCCAGCAGTTTAGTCACTACGAACTATGGCTACACCTTC
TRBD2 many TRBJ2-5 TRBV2 CASRPGLAGETQYF TGTGCCAGCAGACCGGGACTAGCAGGAGAGACCCAGTACTTC